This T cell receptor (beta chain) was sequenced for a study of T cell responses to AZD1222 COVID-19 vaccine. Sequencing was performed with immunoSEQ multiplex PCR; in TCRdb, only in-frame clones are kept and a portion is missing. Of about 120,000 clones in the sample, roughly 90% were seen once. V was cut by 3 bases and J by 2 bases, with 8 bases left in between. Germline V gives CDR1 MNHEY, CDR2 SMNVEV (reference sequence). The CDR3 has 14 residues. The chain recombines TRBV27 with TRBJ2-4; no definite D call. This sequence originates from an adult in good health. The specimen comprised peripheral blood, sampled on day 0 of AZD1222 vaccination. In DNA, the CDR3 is TGTGCCAGCAGTTTCAGAGATACCAAAAACATTCAGTACTTC. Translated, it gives CASSFRDTKNIQYF.